These T cell receptor beta chains were read from a single sample in a study of blood T cell repertoires in COVID-19. Profiled with immunoSEQ multiplex PCR; TCRdb holds only in-frame clones, not every one. There are some 150,000 clones in the sample; approximately 83% occur only once, and roughly 3.3% lies in the top ten. The sequencing sample was made of peripheral blood. These receptors were taken from a man in his 70s with acute or convalescent COVID-19. Both conserved end residues are part of each CDR3. Fields, in order: J gene, D gene, V gene, clone size, CDR3 protein, CDR3 DNA. D genes are given only for firm matches. Where a row states a size, it is once, few, many or the class of an expanded clone; other rows omit it.

>TRBJ2-2|TRBD1|TRBV11-2|.
CATRYGQGSTGELFF
TGTGCCACCAGATACGGACAGGGGAGTACCGGGGAGCTGTTTTTT
>TRBJ2-5|.|TRBV7-2|.
CASSYRAGVETQYF
TGTGCCAGCAGCTACAGGGCGGGAGTAGAGACCCAGTACTTC
>TRBJ2-2|.|TRBV7-2|.
CASSFVTGPGELFF
TGTGCCAGCAGCTTTGTCACAGGGCCCGGGGAGCTGTTTTTT
>TRBJ1-1|.|TRBV19|once
CASSRPAEAFF
TGTGCCAGTAGTCGTCCTGCTGAAGCTTTCTTT
>TRBJ1-4|.|TRBV7-2|.
CASSLVGAGNEKLFF
TGTGCCAGCAGCTTAGTAGGTGCCGGGAATGAAAAACTGTTTTTT
>TRBJ2-1|.|TRBV28|.
CASSLSGNNEQFF
TGTGCCAGCAGTTTATCCGGGAATAATGAGCAGTTCTTC
>TRBJ2-3|TRBD2|TRBV6-4|once
CASSDLAGGPPAYF
TGTGCCAGCAGTGACCTAGCGGGAGGGCCCCCCGCCTATTTT
>TRBJ1-6|.|TRBV7-3|.
CASSSGLPNSPLHF
TGTGCCAGCAGCTCCGGACTTCCTAATTCACCCCTCCACTTT
>TRBJ2-1|TRBD2|TRBV5-1|.
CASSLSGSQRNEQFF
TGCGCCAGCAGCTTAAGCGGGAGCCAGCGCAATGAGCAGTTCTTC
>TRBJ1-6|.|TRBV28|.
CASTLLTPYNSPLHF
TGTGCCAGCACCCTTTTAACACCTTATAATTCACCCCTCCACTTT
>TRBJ1-1|TRBD1|TRBV30|.
CAWSVRGGYTEAFF
TGTGCCTGGAGTGTACGAGGGGGCTACACTGAAGCTTTCTTT
>TRBJ2-5|TRBD2|TRBV7-6|.
CASSLSGTSIGGQETQYF
TGTGCCAGCAGCCTTTCAGGGACTAGCATCGGGGGGCAAGAGACCCAGTACTTC